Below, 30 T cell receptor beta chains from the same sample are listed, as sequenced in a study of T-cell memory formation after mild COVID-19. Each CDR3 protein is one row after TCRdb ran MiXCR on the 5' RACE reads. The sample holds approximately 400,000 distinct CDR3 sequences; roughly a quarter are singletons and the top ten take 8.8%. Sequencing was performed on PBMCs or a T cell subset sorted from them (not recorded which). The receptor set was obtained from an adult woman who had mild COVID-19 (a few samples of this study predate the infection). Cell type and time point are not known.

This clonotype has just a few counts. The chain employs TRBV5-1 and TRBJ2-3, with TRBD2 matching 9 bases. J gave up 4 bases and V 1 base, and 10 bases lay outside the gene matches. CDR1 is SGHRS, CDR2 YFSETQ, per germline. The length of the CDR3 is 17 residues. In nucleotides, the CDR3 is TGCGCCAGCAGCTTGTCGAGTAGCGGGAGTTCTGCAGATACGCAGTATTTT. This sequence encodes CASSLSSSGSSADTQYF.

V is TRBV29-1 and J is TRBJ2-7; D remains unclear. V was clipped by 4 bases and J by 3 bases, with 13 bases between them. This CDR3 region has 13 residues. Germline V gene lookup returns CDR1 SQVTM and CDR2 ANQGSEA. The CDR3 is CSVAPKAGYEQYF. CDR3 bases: TGCAGCGTTGCCCCGAAAGCCGGCTACGAGCAGTACTTC.

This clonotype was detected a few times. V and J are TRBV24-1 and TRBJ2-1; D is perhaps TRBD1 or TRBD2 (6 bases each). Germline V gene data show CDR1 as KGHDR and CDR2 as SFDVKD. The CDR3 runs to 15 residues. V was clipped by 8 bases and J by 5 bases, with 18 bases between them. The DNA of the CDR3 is TGTGCCACCAATCGAGGGGGAGGTTACAACAATGAGCAGTTCTTC. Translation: CATNRGGGYNNEQFF.

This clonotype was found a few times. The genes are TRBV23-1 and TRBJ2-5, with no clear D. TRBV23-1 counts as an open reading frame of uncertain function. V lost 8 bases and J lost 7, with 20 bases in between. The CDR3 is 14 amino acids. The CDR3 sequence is CASPIRAVSGTQYF. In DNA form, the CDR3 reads TGCGCCAGCCCTATTCGTGCGGTCTCCGGGACCCAGTACTTC.

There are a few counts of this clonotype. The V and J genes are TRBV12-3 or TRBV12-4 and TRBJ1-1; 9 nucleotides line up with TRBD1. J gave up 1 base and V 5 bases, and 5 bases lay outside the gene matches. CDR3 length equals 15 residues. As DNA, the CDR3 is TGTGCCAGCAGTGCCACAGGGGGCGGGAACACTGAAGCTTTCTTT. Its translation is CASSATGGGNTEAFF.

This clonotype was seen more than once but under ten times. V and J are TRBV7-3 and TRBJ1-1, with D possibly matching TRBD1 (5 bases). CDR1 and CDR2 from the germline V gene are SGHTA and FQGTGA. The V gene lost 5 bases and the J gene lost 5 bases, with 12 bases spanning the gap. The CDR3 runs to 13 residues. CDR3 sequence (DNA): TGTGCCAGCAGCCGGTTCGGGGGGACTGAAGCTTTCTTT. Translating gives CASSRFGGTEAFF.

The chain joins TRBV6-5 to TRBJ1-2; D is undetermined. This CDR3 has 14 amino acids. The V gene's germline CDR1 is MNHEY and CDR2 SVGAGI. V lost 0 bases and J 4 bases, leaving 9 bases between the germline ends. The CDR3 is CASSYSNNLYGYTF. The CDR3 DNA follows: TGTGCCAGCAGTTACTCGAACAACCTCTATGGCTACACCTTC.

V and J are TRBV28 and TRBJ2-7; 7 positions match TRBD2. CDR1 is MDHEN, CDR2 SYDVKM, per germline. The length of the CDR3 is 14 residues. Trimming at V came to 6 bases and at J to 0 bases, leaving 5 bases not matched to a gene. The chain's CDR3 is CASRTGTNSYEQYF. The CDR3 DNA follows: TGTGCCAGCAGAACCGGGACTAACTCCTACGAGCAGTACTTC.

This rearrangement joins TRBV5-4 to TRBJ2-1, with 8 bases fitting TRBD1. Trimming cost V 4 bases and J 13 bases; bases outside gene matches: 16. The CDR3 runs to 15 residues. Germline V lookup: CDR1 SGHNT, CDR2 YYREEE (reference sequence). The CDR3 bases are TGTGCCAGCAGCCCTGTGCCGGGACAGGCGGAATCCCAGTTCTTC. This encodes CASSPVPGQAESQFF. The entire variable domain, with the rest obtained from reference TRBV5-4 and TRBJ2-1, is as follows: ETGVTQSPTHLIKTRGQQVTLRCSSQSGHNTVSWYQQALGQGPQFIFQYYREEENGRGNFPPRFSGLQFPNYSSELNVNALELDDSALYLCASSPVPGQAESQFFGPGTRLTVL.

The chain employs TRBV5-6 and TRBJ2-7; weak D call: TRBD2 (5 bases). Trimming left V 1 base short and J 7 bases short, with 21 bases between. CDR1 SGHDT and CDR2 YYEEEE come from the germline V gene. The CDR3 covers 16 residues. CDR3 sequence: CASSLKAEVLSREQYF. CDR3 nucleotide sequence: TGTGCCAGCAGCTTGAAAGCGGAGGTCCTATCGAGGGAGCAGTACTTC.

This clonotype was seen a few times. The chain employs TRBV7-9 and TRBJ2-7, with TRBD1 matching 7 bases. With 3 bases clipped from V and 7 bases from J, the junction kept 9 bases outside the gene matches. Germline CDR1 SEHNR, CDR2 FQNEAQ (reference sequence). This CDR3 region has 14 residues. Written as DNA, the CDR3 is TGTGCCAGCAGCTTGGGACAGTCTCCCGGGGAGCAGTACTTC. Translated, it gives CASSLGQSPGEQYF.

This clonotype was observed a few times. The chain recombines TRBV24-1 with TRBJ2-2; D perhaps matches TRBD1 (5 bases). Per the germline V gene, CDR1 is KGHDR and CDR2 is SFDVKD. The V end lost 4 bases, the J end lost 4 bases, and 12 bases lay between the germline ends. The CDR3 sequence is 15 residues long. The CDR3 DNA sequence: TGTGCCACCAGTGACCCAACAGGAATCACCGGGGAGCTGTTTTTT. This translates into CATSDPTGITGELFF.

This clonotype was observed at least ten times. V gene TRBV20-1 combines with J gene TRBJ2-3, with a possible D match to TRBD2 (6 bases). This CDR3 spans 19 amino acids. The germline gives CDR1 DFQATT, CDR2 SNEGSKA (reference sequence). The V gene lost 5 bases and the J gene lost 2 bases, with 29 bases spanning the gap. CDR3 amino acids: CSAQSWRALTDVYTDTQYF. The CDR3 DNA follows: TGCAGTGCTCAGAGTTGGAGGGCCCTCACGGATGTATACACAGATACGCAGTATTTT.

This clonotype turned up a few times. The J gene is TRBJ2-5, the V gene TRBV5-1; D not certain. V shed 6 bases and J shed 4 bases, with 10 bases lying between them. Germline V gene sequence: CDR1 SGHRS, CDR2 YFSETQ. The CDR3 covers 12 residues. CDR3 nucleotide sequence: TGCGCCAGCATGGGAAGTGCAGAGACCCAGTACTTC. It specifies CASMGSAETQYF.

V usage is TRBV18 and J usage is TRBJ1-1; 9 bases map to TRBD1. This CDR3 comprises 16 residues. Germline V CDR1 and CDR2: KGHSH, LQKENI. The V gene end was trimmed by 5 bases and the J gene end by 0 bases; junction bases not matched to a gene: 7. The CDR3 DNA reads TGTGCCAGCTCATCATCGACAGGGGGTATGAACACTGAAGCTTTCTTT. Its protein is CASSSSTGGMNTEAFF. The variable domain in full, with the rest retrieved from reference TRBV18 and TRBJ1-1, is NAGVMQNPRHLVRRRGQEARLRCSPMKGHSHVYWYRQLPEEGLKFMVYLQKENIIDESGMPKERFSAEFPKEGPSILRIQQVVRGDSAAYFCASSSSTGGMNTEAFFGQGTRLTVV.

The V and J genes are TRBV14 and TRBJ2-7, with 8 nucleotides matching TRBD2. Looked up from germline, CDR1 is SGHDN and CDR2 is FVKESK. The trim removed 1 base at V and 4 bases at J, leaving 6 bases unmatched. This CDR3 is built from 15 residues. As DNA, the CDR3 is TGTGCCAGCAGCCAAGGACTAGCGCCGATTTACGAGCAGTACTTC. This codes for CASSQGLAPIYEQYF. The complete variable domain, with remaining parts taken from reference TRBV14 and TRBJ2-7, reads EAGVTQFPSHSVIEKGQTVTLRCDPISGHDNLYWYRRVMGKEIKFLLHFVKESKQDESGMPNNRFLAERTGGTYSTLKVQPAELEDSGVYFCASSQGLAPIYEQYFGPGTRLTVT.

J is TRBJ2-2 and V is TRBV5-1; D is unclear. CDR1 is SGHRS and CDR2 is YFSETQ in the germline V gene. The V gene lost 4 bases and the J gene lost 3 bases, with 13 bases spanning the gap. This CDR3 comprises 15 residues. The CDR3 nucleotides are TGCGCCAGCAGCCTGGACGGGTCTTACACCGGGGAGCTGTTTTTT. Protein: CASSLDGSYTGELFF.

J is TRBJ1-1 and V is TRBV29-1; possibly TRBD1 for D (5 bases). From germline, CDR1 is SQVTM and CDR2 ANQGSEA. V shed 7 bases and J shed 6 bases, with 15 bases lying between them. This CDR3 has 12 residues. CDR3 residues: CSGQGSSPEAFF. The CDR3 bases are TGCAGCGGGCAGGGCAGCTCACCTGAAGCTTTCTTT.

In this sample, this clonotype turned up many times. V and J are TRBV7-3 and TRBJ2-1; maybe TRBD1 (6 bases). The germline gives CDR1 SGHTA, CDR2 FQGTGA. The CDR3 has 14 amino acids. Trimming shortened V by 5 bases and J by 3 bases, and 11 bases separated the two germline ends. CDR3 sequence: CASSPLGGYNEQFF. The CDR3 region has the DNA TGTGCCAGCAGCCCTTTAGGGGGCTACAATGAGCAGTTCTTC.

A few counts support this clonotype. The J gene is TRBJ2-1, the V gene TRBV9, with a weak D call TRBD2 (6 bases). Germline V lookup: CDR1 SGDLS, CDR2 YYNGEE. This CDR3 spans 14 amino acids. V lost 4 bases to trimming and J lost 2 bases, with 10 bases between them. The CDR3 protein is CASSHGGPYNEQFF. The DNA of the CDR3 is TGTGCCAGCAGCCATGGAGGGCCCTACAATGAGCAGTTCTTC.

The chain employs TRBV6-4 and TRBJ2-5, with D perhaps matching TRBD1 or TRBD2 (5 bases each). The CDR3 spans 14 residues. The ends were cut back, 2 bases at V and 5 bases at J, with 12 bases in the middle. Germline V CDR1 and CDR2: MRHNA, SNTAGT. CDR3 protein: CASSDKGAGETQYF. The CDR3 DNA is TGTGCCAGCAGTGACAAGGGAGCAGGGGAGACCCAGTACTTC.

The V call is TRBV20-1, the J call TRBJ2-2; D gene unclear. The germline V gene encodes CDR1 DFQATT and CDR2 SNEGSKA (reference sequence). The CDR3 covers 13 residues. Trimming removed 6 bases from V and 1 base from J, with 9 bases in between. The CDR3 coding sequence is TGCAGTGCCCCCAGCCGGAACACCGGGGAGCTGTTTTTT. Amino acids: CSAPSRNTGELFF.

The DNA for the CDR3 is TGCAGTGCTCATCCGTTAGAAGCGGGAGAGCACACCGGGGAGCTGTTTTTT. It yields the protein CSAHPLEAGEHTGELFF. This chain uses TRBV20-1 with TRBJ2-2; 8 bases align to TRBD2. Per the germline V gene, CDR1 is DFQATT and CDR2 is SNEGSKA (reference sequence). The junction had 14 bases not matched to a gene; V was cut back by 5 bases and J by 3 bases. The CDR3 consists of 17 residues.

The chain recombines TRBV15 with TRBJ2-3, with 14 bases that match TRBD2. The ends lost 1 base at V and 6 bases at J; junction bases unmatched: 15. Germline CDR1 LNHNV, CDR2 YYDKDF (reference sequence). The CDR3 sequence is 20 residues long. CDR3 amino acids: CATSRVLTGLAGGLRDTQYF. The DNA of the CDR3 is TGTGCCACCAGCAGAGTCCTCACCGGACTAGCGGGGGGACTCAGGGATACGCAGTATTTT.

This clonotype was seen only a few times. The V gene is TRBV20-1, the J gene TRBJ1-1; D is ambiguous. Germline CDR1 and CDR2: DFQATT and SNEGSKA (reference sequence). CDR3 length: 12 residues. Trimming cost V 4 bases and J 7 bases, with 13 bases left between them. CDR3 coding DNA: TGCAGTGCTATCCCGGTGAGAGTTGAAGCTTTCTTT. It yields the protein CSAIPVRVEAFF.

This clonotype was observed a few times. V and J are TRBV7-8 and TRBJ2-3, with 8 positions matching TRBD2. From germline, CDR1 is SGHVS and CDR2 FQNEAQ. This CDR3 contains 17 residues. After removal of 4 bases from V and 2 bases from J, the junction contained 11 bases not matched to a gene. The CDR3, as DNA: TGTGCCAGCAGCTCGCTAAGTCCGACTAGCGTCACAGATACGCAGTATTTT. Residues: CASSSLSPTSVTDTQYF.

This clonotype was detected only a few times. The CDR3 spells CASSLEVPGLAGEETQYF. As DNA, the CDR3 is TGTGCCAGCAGCTTGGAGGTCCCCGGACTAGCGGGGGAAGAGACCCAGTACTTC. The genes are TRBV5-4 and TRBJ2-5, with 13 bases lining up with TRBD2. Losses at the gene ends were 0 bases for V and 3 bases for J; bases not matched to a gene: 8. The germline gives CDR1 SGHNT, CDR2 YYREEE (reference sequence). The CDR3 totals 18 residues.

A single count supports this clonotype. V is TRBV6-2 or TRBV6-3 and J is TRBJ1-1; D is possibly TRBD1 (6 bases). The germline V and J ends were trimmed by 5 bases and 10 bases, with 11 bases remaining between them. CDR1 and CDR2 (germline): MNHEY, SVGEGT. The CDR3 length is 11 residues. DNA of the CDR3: TGTGCCAGCAGTACCGGACAGATAGCTTTCTTT. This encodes CASSTGQIAFF.

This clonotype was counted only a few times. CDR3 amino acids: CSAHGLGDEQFF. The CDR3 DNA reads TGCAGTGCCCACGGACTAGGTGATGAGCAGTTCTTC. This rearrangement joins TRBV20-1 to TRBJ2-1; TRBD2 matches at 7 bases. The CDR3 extends over 12 amino acids. J lost 8 bases, V lost 6 bases, and 7 bases had no gene match. Germline V gene data show CDR1 as DFQATT and CDR2 as SNEGSKA (reference sequence).

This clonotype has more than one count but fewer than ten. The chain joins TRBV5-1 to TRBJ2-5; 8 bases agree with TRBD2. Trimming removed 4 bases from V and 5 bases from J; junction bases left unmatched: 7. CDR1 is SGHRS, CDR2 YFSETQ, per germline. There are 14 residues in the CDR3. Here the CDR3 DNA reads TGCGCCAGCAGCGACGCGGGGGGATGGGAGACCCAGTACTTC. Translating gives CASSDAGGWETQYF.